These 13 T cell receptor beta chains were sequenced from one sample in a study of blood T cell repertoires in COVID-19. The assay was immunoSEQ multiplex PCR, and TCRdb's table has in-frame clones only and misses some. The sample lists some 290,000 clones; roughly nine tenths were seen once. Sample: peripheral blood. The receptors come from a woman aged 30 to 39 with COVID-19, enrolled during active disease.

V and J are TRBV7-6 and TRBJ1-4; TRBD1 agrees at 7 bases. Losses at the gene ends were 1 base for V and 8 bases for J; bases not matched to a gene: 7. Germline CDR1 is SGHVS and CDR2 is FNYEAQ. The CDR3 contains 15 residues. CDR3: CASSLVGGAVEKLFF. The CDR3 coding sequence is TGTGCCAGCAGCTTAGTAGGGGGCGCGGTGGAAAAACTGTTTTTT.

This chain joins TRBV4-2 and TRBJ1-2; 7 bases fit TRBD1. The V gene end was trimmed by 3 bases and the J gene end by 4 bases; junction bases not matched to a gene: 5. There are 14 residues in the CDR3. Germline loops: CDR1 LGHNA, CDR2 YNFKEQ. Here the CDR3 DNA reads TGTGCCAGCAGCCAGACTGGGACAGCCTATGGCTACACCTTC. It codes for CASSQTGTAYGYTF.

J is TRBJ2-1 and V is TRBV4-1, with 11 bases aligning to TRBD2. Losses at the gene ends were 1 base for V and 3 bases for J; bases not matched to a gene: 5. This CDR3 comprises 17 residues. Germline CDR1 reads MGHRA; CDR2 reads YSYEKL. The CDR3 protein is CASSQARLAGGYNEQFF. The CDR3 DNA reads as TGCGCCAGCAGCCAAGCCCGTCTAGCGGGGGGCTACAATGAGCAGTTCTTC.

The chain is built from TRBV12-5 and TRBJ1-3; D uncertain. V lost 2 bases, J lost 4 bases, and 18 bases lay in between. This CDR3 has 17 residues. CDR1 and CDR2 (germline): LGHNT, FRNRAP. CDR3 sequence: CASGLISSSGAGNTIYF. The CDR3 region has the DNA TGTGCTAGTGGTTTGATTAGTAGTTCGGGAGCGGGAAACACCATATATTTT.

The chain joins TRBV6-2 or TRBV6-3 to TRBJ2-5; D call uncertain. Germline lookup yields CDR1 MNHEY and CDR2 SVGEGT. Trimming shortened V by 0 bases and J by 5 bases, and 13 bases separated the two germline ends. The CDR3 loop spans 15 amino acids. CDR3: CASSYSEWSKETQYF. CDR3 bases: TGTGCCAGCAGTTACTCTGAGTGGAGTAAGGAGACCCAGTACTTC.

This chain links TRBV27 with TRBJ2-1; D is unresolved. The germline CDR1 and CDR2 sequences are MNHEY and SMNVEV (reference sequence). V lost 5 bases, J lost 8 bases, and 10 bases lay in between. The CDR3 totals 12 residues. The CDR3 here is CASSDIPHEQFF. CDR3 sequence (DNA): TGTGCCAGCAGTGACATCCCGCATGAGCAGTTCTTC.

Details on this clone: This sample also contains other DNA sequences that code for the same CDR3. The rearrangement joins TRBV5-1 to TRBJ2-5; TRBD1 aligns across 9 bases. Germline V lookup: CDR1 SGHRS, CDR2 YFSETQ. The CDR3 has 15 residues. V trimming: 0 bases; J trimming: 0 bases; junction bases outside the gene matches: 0. The CDR3 nucleotides are TGCGCCAGCAGCTTGGGGACAGGGGACCAAGAGACCCAGTACTTC. This gives the protein CASSLGTGDQETQYF.

The chain employs TRBV3-1 (or the pseudogene TRBV3-2) and TRBJ2-7; D is possibly TRBD2 (5 bases). The CDR3 extends over 13 amino acids. In germline, CDR1 is LGHDT, CDR2 YNNKEL (reference sequence). Between the trimmed V and J ends, which lost 4 bases and 9 bases, there was a span of 16 bases. CDR3 residues: CASSLDSNPGQYF. As DNA, the CDR3 is TGTGCCAGCAGCCTGGACTCGAATCCGGGGCAGTACTTC.

Regarding this clone: Germline is not matched at one junction end, which may reflect a read error. The chain is built from TRBV23-1 and TRBJ2-1, with 7 nucleotides matching TRBD1. TRBV23-1 is noted as an ORF with a role that remains uncertain. The CDR3 extends over 13 amino acids. CDR3 in amino acids: CASTQNLQGEQFF. The CDR3 DNA reads as TGCGCCAGCACTCAAAACTTACAGGGGGAGCAGTTCTTC.

The V and J genes are TRBV18 and TRBJ2-7; TRBD1 might be the D (6 bases). Germline assignment: CDR1 KGHSH and CDR2 LQKENI. The CDR3 contains 14 residues. V was clipped by 3 bases and J by 6 bases, with 15 bases between them. CDR3 protein: CASSPQVQGSEQYF. CDR3 DNA sequence: TGTGCCAGCTCACCTCAGGTACAGGGATCCGAGCAGTACTTC.

V is TRBV28 and J is TRBJ1-1; D not certain. The CDR3 is 12 amino acids. The V gene's germline CDR1 is MDHEN and CDR2 SYDVKM. The V end was cut by 4 bases, the J end by 5 bases, with 8 bases between. CDR3 in amino acids: CASSYGRTEAFF. Here the CDR3 DNA reads TGTGCCAGCAGTTATGGGAGGACTGAAGCTTTCTTT.

The chain recombines TRBV4-2 with TRBJ2-7; TRBD2 might be the D (6 bases). Germline V gene lookup returns CDR1 LGHNA and CDR2 YNFKEQ. The CDR3 runs 15 residues. Trimming removed 0 bases from V and 0 bases from J, with 9 bases in between. CDR3 residues: CASSQDGGSSYEQYF. The CDR3 DNA reads as TGTGCCAGCAGCCAAGATGGAGGGAGCTCCTACGAGCAGTACTTC.

This clone was seen just once. The chain joins TRBV5-6 to TRBJ1-5, with D perhaps TRBD1 (6 bases). Deletions cut 5 bases from V and 5 bases from J, with 20 bases between. Germline V gene data show CDR1 as SGHDT and CDR2 as YYEEEE. The CDR3 runs to 16 residues. CDR3 DNA sequence: TGTGCCAGCAGTTACCGGGGCAGGGGCTCGGATCAGCCCCAGCATTTT. The encoded protein is CASSYRGRGSDQPQHF.